This record looks at one T cell receptor (beta chain) sequence and its context. Its antigen is unidentified. TCRdb's copy holds only in-frame clones and misses some; the assay was immunoSEQ multiplex PCR. This table has tens of thousands of clones, less than 90% appearing once. During the collection period, no donor immune events like infections were recorded. The data were taken from a study of identifying expanded T cells in peripheral blood. Overall study results and limits: Clone count variance between roughly 2-week samples rose with total template count. Over around two and four weeks, about 15 and 19 clones changed, versus approximately 1.2 between replicates.

Germline CDR1 SGHRS, CDR2 YFSETQ. V gave up 6 bases and J gave up 0 bases; unmatched junction bases: 3. The CDR3 runs 14 residues. The chain combines TRBV5-1 with TRBJ2-7; 10 bases match TRBD2. The specimen sequenced was blood. The TCR sequence derives from a person aged 18-69 years in good health. The CDR3 here is CASTTSGLSYEQYF. DNA of the CDR3: TGCGCCAGCACGACTAGCGGGCTCTCCTACGAGCAGTACTTC.